What follows describes a single TCR beta chain. The antigen is unknown. 13 Jbeta primers and 60 Vbeta primers were used for the PCR. Here immunoSEQ multiplex PCR was the method, and the copy in TCRdb shows in-frame clones only, minus some. The sample contains approximately 120,000 clones, about 81% of which appear only once. The data stem from a study of cytomegalovirus exposure and HLA in healthy donors. Study findings and constraints: Some V segments (TRBV6-2 and TRBV6-3 among them) were excluded as indistinguishable. Within the data, a cluster of highly shared sequence variants was likely a sequencing artifact.

CDR3 length equals 15 residues. From germline, CDR1 is SGHKS and CDR2 YYEKEE (reference sequence). Trimming at V came to 4 bases and at J to 5 bases, leaving 8 bases not matched to a gene. The source material was PBMCs. This clonotype originated in a woman in her 30s in good health and CMV-seronegative. This sequence joins TRBV5-5 and TRBJ1-5, with TRBD1 matching 8 bases. This chain's CDR3 is CASSHGQGIYQPQHF. CDR3 nucleotides: TGTGCCAGCAGCCATGGACAGGGAATTTATCAGCCCCAGCATTTT. The full variable domain, completed using reference TRBV5-5 and TRBJ1-5, is DAGVTQSPTHLIKTRGQQVTLRCSPISGHKSVSWYQQVLGQGPQFIFQYYEKEERGRGNFPDRFSARQFPNYSSELNVNALLLGDSALYLCASSHGQGIYQPQHFGDGTRLSIL.